This T cell receptor beta chain derives from a study of blood T cell repertoires in COVID-19. Whole-study context: The origin of the acute and convalescent COVID-19 samples was the United States, Italy and Spain.

Original methodology: Quantification of nucleated cells was approximated via reference gene primer amplification. TCRdb keeps only in-frame clones here, not all; method: immunoSEQ multiplex PCR. From that table come the V and J calls and clone size; the DNA was used to work out D and trimming. This table has about 300,000 clones, roughly 90% appearing once. The Seattle patients joined while their infection was active and were tracked longitudinally afterward. This CDR3 is built from 14 residues. In germline, CDR1 is LGHDT, CDR2 YNNKEL (reference sequence). With 2 bases removed from V and 7 bases from J, the gap between germline ends came to 11 bases.

The origin of this receptor is a woman aged 30 to 39 with COVID-19, enrolled during active disease. Sample: peripheral blood. The rearrangement links TRBV3-1 (or the pseudogene TRBV3-2) to TRBJ2-2; no reliable D call. The CDR3 loop reads CASSQNNLIGELFF. CDR3 nucleotides: TGTGCCAGCAGCCAAAACAACCTTATCGGGGAGCTGTTTTTT.